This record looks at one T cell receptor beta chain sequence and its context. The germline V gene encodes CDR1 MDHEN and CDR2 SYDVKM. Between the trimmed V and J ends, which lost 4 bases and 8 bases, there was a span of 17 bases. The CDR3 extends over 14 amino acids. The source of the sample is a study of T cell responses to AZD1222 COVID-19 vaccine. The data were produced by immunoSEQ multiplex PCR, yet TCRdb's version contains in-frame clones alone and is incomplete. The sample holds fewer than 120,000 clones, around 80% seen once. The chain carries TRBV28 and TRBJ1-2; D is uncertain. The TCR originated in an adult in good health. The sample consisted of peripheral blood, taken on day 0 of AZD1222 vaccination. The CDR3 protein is CASSSREVGEGYTF. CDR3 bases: TGTGCCAGCAGTTCCCGAGAGGTCGGGGAGGGCTACACCTTC.